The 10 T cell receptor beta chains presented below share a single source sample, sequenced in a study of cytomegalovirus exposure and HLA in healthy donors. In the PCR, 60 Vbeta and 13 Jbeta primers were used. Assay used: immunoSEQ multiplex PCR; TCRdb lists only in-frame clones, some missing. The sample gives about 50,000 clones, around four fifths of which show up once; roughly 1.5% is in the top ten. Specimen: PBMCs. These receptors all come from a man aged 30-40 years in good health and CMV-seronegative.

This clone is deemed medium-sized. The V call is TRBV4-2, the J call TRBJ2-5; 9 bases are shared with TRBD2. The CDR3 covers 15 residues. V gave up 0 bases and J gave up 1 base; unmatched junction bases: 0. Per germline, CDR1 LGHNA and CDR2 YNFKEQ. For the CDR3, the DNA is TGTGCCAGCAGCCAAGAGCGGGGGGGCCAAGAGACCCAGTACTTC. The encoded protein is CASSQERGGQETQYF.

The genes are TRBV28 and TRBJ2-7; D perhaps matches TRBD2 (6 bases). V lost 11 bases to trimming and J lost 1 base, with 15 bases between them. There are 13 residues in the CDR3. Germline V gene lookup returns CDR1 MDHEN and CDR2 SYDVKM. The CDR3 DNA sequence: TGTGCCGGCTCTACCGGGACTTCCTACGAGCAGTACTTC. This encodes CAGSTGTSYEQYF.

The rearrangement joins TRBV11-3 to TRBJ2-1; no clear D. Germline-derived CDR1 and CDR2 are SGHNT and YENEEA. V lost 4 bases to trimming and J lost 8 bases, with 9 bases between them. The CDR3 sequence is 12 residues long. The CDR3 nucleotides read TGTGCCAGCAGCTCCCTCGAGCATGAGCAGTTCTTC. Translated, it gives CASSSLEHEQFF.

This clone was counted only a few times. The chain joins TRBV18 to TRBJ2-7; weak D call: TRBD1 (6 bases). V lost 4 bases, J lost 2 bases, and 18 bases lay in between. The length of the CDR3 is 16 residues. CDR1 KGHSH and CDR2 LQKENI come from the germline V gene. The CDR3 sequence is CASSLSGVAEAYEQYF. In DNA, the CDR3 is TGTGCCAGCTCACTCTCAGGGGTCGCGGAAGCCTACGAGCAGTACTTC.

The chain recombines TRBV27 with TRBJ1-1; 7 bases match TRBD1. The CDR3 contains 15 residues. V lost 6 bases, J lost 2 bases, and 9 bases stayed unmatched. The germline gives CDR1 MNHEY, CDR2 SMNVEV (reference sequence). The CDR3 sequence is CASRFVRGRNTEAFF. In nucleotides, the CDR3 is TGTGCCAGCAGGTTCGTGAGGGGGCGTAACACTGAAGCTTTCTTT.

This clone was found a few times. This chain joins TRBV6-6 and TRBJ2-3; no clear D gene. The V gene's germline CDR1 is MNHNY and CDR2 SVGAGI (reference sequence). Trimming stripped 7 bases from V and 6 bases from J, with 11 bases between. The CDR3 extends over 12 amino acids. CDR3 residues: CASNLPGDTQYF. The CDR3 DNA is TGTGCCAGCAACCTCCCCGGGGATACGCAGTATTTT.

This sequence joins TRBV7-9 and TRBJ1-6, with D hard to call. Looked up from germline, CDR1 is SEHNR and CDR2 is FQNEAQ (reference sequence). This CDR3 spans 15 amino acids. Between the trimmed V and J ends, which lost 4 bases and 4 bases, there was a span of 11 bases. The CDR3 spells CASSYTAGYNSPLHF. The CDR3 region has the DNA TGTGCCAGCAGCTACACGGCCGGGTATAATTCACCCCTCCACTTT.

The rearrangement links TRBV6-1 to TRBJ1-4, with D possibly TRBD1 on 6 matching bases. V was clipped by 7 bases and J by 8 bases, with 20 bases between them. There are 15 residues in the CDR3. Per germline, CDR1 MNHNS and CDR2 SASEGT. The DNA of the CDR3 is TGTGCCAGCACCACGACGTCAGGGGATAGGGAAAAACTGTTTTTT. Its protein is CASTTTSGDREKLFF.

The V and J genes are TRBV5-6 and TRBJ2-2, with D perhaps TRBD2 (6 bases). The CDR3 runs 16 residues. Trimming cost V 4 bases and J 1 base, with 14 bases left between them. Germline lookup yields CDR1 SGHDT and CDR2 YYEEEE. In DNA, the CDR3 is TGTGCCAGCAGCCGACTAGGGTCGGTGAACACCGGGGAGCTGTTTTTT. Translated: CASSRLGSVNTGELFF. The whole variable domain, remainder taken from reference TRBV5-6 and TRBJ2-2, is DAGVTQSPTHLIKTRGQQVTLRCSPKSGHDTVSWYQQALGQGPQFIFQYYEEEERQRGNFPDRFSGHQFPNYSSELNVNALLLGDSALYLCASSRLGSVNTGELFFGEGSRLTVL.

This CDR3 reads CASSLGGSGSDYEQYF. The CDR3 DNA reads as TGTGCCAGCAGCTTAGGAGGTAGCGGTAGTGACTACGAGCAGTACTTC. The gene calls are TRBV7-2 and TRBJ2-7, with TRBD2 as a possible D gene (6 bases). The V end was cut by 1 base, the J end by 3 bases, with 16 bases between. This CDR3 is built from 16 residues. Germline CDR1 and CDR2: SGHTA and FQGNSA.